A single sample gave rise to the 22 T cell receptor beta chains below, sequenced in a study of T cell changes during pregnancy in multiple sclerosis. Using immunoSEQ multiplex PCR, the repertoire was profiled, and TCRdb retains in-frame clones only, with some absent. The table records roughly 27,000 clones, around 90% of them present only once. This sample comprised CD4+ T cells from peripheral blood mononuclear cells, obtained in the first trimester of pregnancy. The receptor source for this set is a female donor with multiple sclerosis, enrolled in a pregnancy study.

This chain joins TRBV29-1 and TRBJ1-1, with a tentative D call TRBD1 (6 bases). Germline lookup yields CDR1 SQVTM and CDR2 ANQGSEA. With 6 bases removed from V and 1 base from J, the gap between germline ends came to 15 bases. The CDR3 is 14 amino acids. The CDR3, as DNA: TGCAGCGTCAAGAGTGGACAGTGGAACACTGAAGCTTTCTTT. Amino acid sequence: CSVKSGQWNTEAFF.

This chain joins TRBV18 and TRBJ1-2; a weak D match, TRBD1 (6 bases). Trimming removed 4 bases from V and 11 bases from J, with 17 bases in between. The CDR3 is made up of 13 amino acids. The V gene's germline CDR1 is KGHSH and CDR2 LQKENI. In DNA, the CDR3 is TGTGCCAGCTCACGAGGAAGGCAGGGGAGATACACCTTC. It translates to CASSRGRQGRYTF. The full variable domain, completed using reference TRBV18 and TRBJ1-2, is NAGVMQNPRHLVRRRGQEARLRCSPMKGHSHVYWYRQLPEEGLKFMVYLQKENIIDESGMPKERFSAEFPKEGPSILRIQQVVRGDSAAYFCASSRGRQGRYTFGSGTRLTVV.

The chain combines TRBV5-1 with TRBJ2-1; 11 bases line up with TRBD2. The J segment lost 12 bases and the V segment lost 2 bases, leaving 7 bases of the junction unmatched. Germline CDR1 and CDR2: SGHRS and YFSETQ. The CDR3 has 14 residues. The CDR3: CASSLTSGGAWQFF. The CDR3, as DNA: TGCGCCAGCAGCTTAACTAGCGGGGGCGCCTGGCAGTTCTTC.

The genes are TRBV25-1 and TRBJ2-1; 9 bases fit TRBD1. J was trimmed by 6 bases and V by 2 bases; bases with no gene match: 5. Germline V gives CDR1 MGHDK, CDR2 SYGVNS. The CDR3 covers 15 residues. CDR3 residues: CASSEVTGGFNEQFF. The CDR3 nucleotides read TGTGCCAGCAGTGAAGTGACAGGGGGGTTCAATGAGCAGTTCTTC.

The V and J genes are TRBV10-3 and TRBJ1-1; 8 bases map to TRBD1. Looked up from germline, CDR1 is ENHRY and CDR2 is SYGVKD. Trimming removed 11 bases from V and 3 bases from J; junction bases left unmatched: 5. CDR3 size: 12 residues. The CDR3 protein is CACGQGHTEAFF. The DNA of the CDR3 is TGTGCCTGTGGACAGGGACACACTGAAGCTTTCTTT.

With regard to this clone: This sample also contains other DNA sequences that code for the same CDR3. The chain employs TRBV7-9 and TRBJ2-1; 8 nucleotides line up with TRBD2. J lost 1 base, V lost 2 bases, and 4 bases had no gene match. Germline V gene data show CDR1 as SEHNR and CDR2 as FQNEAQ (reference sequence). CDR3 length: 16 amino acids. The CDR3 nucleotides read TGTGCCAGCAGCTTAAGCCTAGCGGGTTCCTACAATGAGCAGTTCTTC. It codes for CASSLSLAGSYNEQFF.

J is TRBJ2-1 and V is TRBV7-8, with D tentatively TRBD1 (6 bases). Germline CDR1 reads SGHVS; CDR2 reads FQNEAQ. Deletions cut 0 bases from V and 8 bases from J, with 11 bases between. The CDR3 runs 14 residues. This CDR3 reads CASSLAGAAHEQFF. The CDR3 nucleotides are TGTGCCAGCAGCTTAGCGGGGGCAGCCCATGAGCAGTTCTTC.

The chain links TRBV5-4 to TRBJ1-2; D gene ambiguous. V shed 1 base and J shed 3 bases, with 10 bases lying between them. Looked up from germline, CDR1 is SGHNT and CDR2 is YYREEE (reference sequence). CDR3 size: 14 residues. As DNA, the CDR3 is TGTGCCAGCAGCTTGATCGCGGGAGACTATGGCTACACCTTC. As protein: CASSLIAGDYGYTF.

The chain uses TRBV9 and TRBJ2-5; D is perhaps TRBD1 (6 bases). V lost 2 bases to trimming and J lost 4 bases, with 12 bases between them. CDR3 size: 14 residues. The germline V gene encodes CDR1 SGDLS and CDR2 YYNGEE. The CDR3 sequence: CASSVTGHGETQYF. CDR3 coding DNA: TGTGCCAGCAGCGTGACGGGACACGGAGAGACCCAGTACTTC. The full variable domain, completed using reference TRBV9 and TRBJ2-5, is DSGVTQTPKHLITATGQRVTLRCSPRSGDLSVYWYQQSLDQGLQFLIQYYNGEERAKGNILERFSAQQFPDLHSELNLSSLELGDSALYFCASSVTGHGETQYFGPGTRLLVL.

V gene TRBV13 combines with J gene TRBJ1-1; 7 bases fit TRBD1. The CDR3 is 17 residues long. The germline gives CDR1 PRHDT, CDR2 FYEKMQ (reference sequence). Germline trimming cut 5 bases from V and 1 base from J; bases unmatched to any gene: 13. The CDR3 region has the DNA TGTGCCAGCAGCCGACTTAAATACAGACAGGGGAACACTGAAGCTTTCTTT. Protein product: CASSRLKYRQGNTEAFF.

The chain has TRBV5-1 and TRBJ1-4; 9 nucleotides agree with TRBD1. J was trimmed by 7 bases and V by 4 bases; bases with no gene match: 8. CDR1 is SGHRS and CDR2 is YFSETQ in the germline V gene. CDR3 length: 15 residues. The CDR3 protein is CASSRTGTGTEKLFF. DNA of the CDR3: TGCGCCAGCAGCCGAACCGGGACAGGGACTGAAAAACTGTTTTTT.

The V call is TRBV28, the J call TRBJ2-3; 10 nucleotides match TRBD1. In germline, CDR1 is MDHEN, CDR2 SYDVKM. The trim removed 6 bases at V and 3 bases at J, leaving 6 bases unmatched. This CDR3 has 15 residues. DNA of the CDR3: TGTGCCAGCAGCCGAGGGGGACAGGGGACAGATACGCAGTATTTT. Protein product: CASSRGGQGTDTQYF.

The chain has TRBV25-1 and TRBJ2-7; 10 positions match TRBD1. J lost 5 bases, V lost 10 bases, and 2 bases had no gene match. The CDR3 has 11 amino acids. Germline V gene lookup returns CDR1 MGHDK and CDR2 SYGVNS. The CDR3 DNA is TGTGCCACCGGGACAGGGGACGAGCAGTACTTC. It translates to CATGTGDEQYF.

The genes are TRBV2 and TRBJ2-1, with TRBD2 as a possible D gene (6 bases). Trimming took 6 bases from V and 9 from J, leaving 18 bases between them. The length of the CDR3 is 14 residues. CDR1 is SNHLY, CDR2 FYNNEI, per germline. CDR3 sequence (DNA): TGTGCCAGCAGGCGGGGCAGTGGACTTGGTGAGCAGTTCTTC. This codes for CASRRGSGLGEQFF.

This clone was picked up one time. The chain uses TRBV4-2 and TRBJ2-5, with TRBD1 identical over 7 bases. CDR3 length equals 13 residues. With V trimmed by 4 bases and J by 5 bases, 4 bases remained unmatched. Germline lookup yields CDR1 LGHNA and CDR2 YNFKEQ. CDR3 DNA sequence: TGTGCCAGCAGCCTCACAGGGGAGGAGACCCAGTACTTC. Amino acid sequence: CASSLTGEETQYF.

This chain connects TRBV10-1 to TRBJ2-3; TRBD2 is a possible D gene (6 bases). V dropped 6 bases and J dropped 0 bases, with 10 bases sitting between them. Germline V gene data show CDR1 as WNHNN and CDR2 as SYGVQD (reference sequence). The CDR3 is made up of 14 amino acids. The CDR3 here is CASSLAASTDTQYF. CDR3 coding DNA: TGCGCCAGCAGCTTAGCGGCTAGCACAGATACGCAGTATTTT.

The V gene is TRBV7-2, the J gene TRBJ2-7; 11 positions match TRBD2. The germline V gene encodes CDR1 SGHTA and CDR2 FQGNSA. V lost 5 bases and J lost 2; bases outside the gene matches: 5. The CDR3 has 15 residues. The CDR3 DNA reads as TGTGCCAGCAGCCCTTCTAGCGGGGGGCCCTACGAGCAGTACTTC. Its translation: CASSPSSGGPYEQYF.

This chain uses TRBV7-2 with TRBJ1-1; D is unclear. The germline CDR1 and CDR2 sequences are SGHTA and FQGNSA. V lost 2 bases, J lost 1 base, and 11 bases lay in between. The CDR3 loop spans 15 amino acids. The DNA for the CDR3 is TGTGCCAGCAGCTTAATGTCGGTTCCGAACACTGAAGCTTTCTTT. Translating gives CASSLMSVPNTEAFF.

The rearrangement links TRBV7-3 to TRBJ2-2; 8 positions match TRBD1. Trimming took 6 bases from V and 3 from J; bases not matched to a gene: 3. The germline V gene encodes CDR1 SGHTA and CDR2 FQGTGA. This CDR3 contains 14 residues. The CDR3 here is CASRSTGDTGELFF. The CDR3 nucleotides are TGTGCCAGCAGATCGACAGGGGACACCGGGGAGCTGTTTTTT.

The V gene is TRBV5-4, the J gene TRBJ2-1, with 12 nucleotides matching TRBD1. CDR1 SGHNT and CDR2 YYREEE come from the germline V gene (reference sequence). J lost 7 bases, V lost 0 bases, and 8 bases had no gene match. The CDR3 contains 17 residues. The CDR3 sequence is CASSLAPGQGARNEQFF. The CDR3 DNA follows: TGTGCCAGCAGCTTGGCTCCGGGACAGGGGGCGCGGAATGAGCAGTTCTTC.

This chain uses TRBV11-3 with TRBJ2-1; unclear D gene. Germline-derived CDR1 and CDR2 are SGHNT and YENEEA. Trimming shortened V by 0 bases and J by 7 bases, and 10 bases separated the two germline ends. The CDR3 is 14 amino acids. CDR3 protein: CASSLDVARNEQFF. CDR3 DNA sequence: TGTGCCAGCAGCTTAGATGTGGCTCGTAATGAGCAGTTCTTC.

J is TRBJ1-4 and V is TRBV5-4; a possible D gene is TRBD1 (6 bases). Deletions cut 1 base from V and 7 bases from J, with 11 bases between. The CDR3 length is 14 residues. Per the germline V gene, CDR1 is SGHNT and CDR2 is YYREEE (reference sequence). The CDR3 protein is CASSLSGGPEKLFF. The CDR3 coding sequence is TGTGCCAGCAGCTTGTCGGGGGGCCCTGAAAAACTGTTTTTT.